The entry that follows covers one T cell receptor beta chain sequence. Antigen: not known. Naive and memory CD4+ T cells were cultured with CEF, then survey-sequenced. Method: immunoSEQ multiplex PCR; TCRdb's copy keeps in-frame clones and lacks some. The sample lists 30,000 to 40,000 clones; roughly 80% were seen once. Naive or memory CD4+ cells were cultured 1:1 with T cell-depleted PBMCs plus CEF. This CDR3 has 10 amino acids. The data stem from a study of CD4 T cells in relation to SARS-CoV-2 and coronaviruses. Study overall: Convalescent donors were aged about 21 to 80, with median approximately 42 years. The HLA restriction of the shared crossreactive spike epitopes was mapped.

This sequence joins TRBV7-5 and TRBJ1-2. TRBV7-5 is recorded as a pseudogene. This sequence originates from an adult with COVID-19. Sequencing input: memory CD4+ T cells from PBMCs, cultured in vitro. CDR3 region: CLGAAYGYTF. The CDR3 DNA is TGCCTCGGGGCAGCCTATGGCTACACCTTC.